Reported below is one TCR beta chain. Its antigen remains unidentified. Base qualities are not provided; no much larger clone lies one nucleotide away. This specimen belongs to a study of robustness of blood B and T cell sequencing (dated by TCRdb to between 2017 and 2018). About the full investigation: The goal of the study was to figure out the amount of peripheral blood required to reliably characterize the TCRbeta and IgG repertoires of an individual. As technical replicates, two replicate TCRbeta cDNA libraries were made from one shared RNA pool taken from a single 10 ml draw. In each of the roughly ten independently drawn blood samples, both the TCRbeta and the IgG repertoires were quantified.

The paper's findings and limits, for the study overall: A full plateau was not reached by TCRbeta rarefaction curves, suggesting under-sequencing or many low-abundance clonotypes. Every single 10 ml sample contained the 1,000 most abundant TCRbeta clonotypes from the pooled draws. Immediate fractionation was required for EDTA tubes, so the use of EDTA tubes in multi-site collections was limited. One pair of TCRbeta libraries showed evidence of cross-contamination, likely from batch processing; the shared UMI-sequence pairs were removed. Of the top 10,000 TCRbeta clonotypes in one technical replicate library, nearly 95% were also found in the other technical replicate library. Pooling tubes did not increase the overlap of rare TCRbeta clonotypes, which implies that much larger blood volumes would be needed to capture rare TCRbeta clonotypes. Combining 3 or 4 tubes (roughly 28-45 ml blood) brought coverage of the top 10,000 TCRbeta clonotypes close to saturation.

mRNA, which captures expressed receptors, was used instead of genomic DNA for quantification of TCRbeta repertoires. Without cell sorting, buffy coat leukocytes were collected into Trizol, and RNA was extracted using the Direct-zol RNA MiniPrep Plus kit. To separate plasma, buffy coat and red blood cells, the EDTA blood tubes were centrifuged right away at 4 degrees C. The library was produced with PCR. Sequencing was carried out with an Illumina MiSeq. cDNA was synthesized with SMARTScribe reverse transcriptase and a 5' template-switch oligo that added a universal priming site. The template-switch oligo carried a 12-nucleotide random unique molecular identifier (UMI) that tagged each cDNA molecule. During reverse transcription, TCRbeta transcripts were targeted using chain-specific reverse primers. Leftover template-switch adapters were removed by uracil DNA glycosylase treatment, and cDNA was purified using a Qiagen MinElute kit. For the first PCR, around 20 cycles were run with KAPA HiFi HotStart ReadyMix and step-out primers, split across four 50 ul reactions. Products of the first-round PCR were gel-purified before additional amplification. Illumina Nextera adapters were attached in a second PCR of 7 to 9 cycles, and the libraries were then purified and pooled. The UMI barcode for each TCRbeta molecule was captured by a 50-nucleotide 5' read. The original pipeline was this. Reads were grouped by UMI into consensus reads using the MIGEC toolkit. PEAR was used to merge forward and reverse consensus reads, producing the final reads. Identical UMI-sequence pairs found in more than one library were treated as cross-sample contamination and removed by a custom decontamination script. V(D)J assignment and CDR3 extraction were performed with MIGMAP, a wrapper around IgBLAST. TCR clonotypes were defined by identical V gene, J gene and CDR3 amino acid sequence, and CDR1 and CDR2 were left unsequenced. Clones were called with MiXCR by TCRdb after fastp trimmed the public reads at Q25, and only in-frame beta chains were retained. Rows are combined by CDR3 protein, so each entry shows the most common genes and DNA. The V and J calls here are based on TCRdb, not the publication. In all, the sample holds 1,500 to 2,000 distinct CDR3 sequences, and about half of those were seen once. Of the sample, approximately 38% is held by the ten largest clones.

The germline V gene gives CDR1 as KGHDR and CDR2 as SFDVKD. V loses 5 bases of germline sequence and J loses 5 bases, and the interval between the two ends is 12 bases. Its CDR3 holds 14 amino acids, cysteine through phenylalanine. CDR3 DNA is the only sequence kept; it has 42 bases, read in frame from the first base. The rearrangement combines TRBV24-1 with TRBJ2-1; the D gene is perhaps TRBD1, from 5 matching bases. This sequence originates from a human donor in good health. Input material: peripheral blood. The CDR3 is CATSGVGAHNEQFF. The DNA sequence is as follows: TGTGCCACCAGTGGGGTAGGGGCGCACAATGAGCAGTTCTTC.